This entry lists 19 T cell receptor beta chains sequenced from one sample in a study of blood T cells in healthy people across ages. With a J-beta primer mix and a sample-barcoded 5' primer, a second PCR ran about 7 to 11 cycles. TCRdb ran MiXCR on the 5' RACE reads and lists one entry per CDR3 protein. The data hold 700,000 or so distinct CDR3 sequences, with 35% to 50% observed a single time. Material: blood. These receptors all come from a man older than 75 in good health.

V usage is TRBV4-1 and J usage is TRBJ1-2, with TRBD1 as a possible D gene (5 bases). V was trimmed by 0 bases and J by 2 bases, leaving 10 bases between them. Looked up from germline, CDR1 is MGHRA and CDR2 is YSYEKL. The length of the CDR3 is 15 residues. The CDR3: CASSQDKGRNYGYTF. For the CDR3, the DNA is TGCGCCAGCAGCCAAGATAAGGGGAGAAACTATGGCTACACCTTC.

With respect to this clonotype: A much larger clone lies one base from this, so it may be a read error. This rearrangement joins TRBV7-2 to TRBJ2-5, with D unresolved. Germline CDR1 is SGHTA and CDR2 is FQGNSA. The V gene lost 2 bases and the J gene lost 1 base, with 11 bases spanning the gap. This CDR3 contains 15 residues. CDR3 in DNA: TGTGCCAGCAGCTTAAGGAATCAGCGCCAAGAGACCCAGTACTTC. It encodes CASSLRNQRQETQYF.

This rearrangement joins TRBV14 to TRBJ1-2; D remains unclear. Trimming removed 3 bases at V and 2 bases at J, with 13 bases between. This CDR3 contains 15 residues. Looked up from germline, CDR1 is SGHDN and CDR2 is FVKESK. CDR3 DNA: TGTGCCAGCAGCCATTCAGGACGCTGGAACTATGGCTACACCTTC. It is translated as CASSHSGRWNYGYTF.

The V gene is TRBV14, the J gene TRBJ2-1; D is undetermined. The J call may be mistaken, given a closer DNA end match to TRBJ2-7. The CDR3 is made up of 15 amino acids. Germline V gene data show CDR1 as SGHDN and CDR2 as FVKESK. The CDR3 here is CASSQLLGSYNEQYF. In nucleotides, the CDR3 is TGTGCCAGCAGCCAATTGCTAGGGTCCTACAATGAGCAGTACTTC.

The J gene is TRBJ2-1, the V gene TRBV20-1, with 8 bases lining up with TRBD2. The germline V gene encodes CDR1 DFQATT and CDR2 SNEGSKA (reference sequence). With V trimmed by 6 bases and J by 9 bases, 7 bases remained unmatched. The CDR3 spans 12 residues. As DNA, the CDR3 is TGCAGTGCGGAGACTAGCGTCAGTGAGCAGTTCTTC. Its protein is CSAETSVSEQFF.

The table lists this clonotype with a few counts. The CDR3 is CASSYSRFSDTQYF. In nucleotides, the CDR3 is TGTGCCAGCAGTTACTCGCGTTTCTCAGATACGCAGTATTTT. This sequence joins TRBV6-2 or TRBV6-3 and TRBJ2-3; D gene uncertain. Germline CDR1 reads MNHEY; CDR2 reads SVGEGT. The CDR3 spans 14 residues. Deletions cut 0 bases from V and 4 bases from J, with 8 bases between.

The sample holds one count of this clonotype. This chain joins TRBV28 and TRBJ1-1; D might be TRBD1 (6 bases). Germline V gene lookup returns CDR1 MDHEN and CDR2 SYDVKM. The CDR3 is 15 amino acids. V dropped 7 bases and J dropped 0 bases, with 15 bases sitting between them. CDR3 amino acids: CASIPGHSMNTEAFF. In nucleotides, the CDR3 is TGTGCCAGCATTCCGGGACACTCCATGAACACTGAAGCTTTCTTT.

The chain joins TRBV20-1 to TRBJ2-1; a weak D match, TRBD2 (5 bases). The CDR3 spans 15 residues. Per germline, CDR1 DFQATT and CDR2 SNEGSKA (reference sequence). V gave up 3 bases and J gave up 4 bases, with 16 bases separating them. Here the CDR3 reads CSARLRGSPYNEQFF. Here the CDR3 DNA reads TGCAGTGCTAGGTTACGGGGTAGCCCATACAATGAGCAGTTCTTC.

This clonotype was observed once. The rearrangement links TRBV29-1 to TRBJ1-1; D uncertain. CDR3 length: 14 amino acids. The V gene's germline CDR1 is SQVTM and CDR2 ANQGSEA. V was pared by 1 base and J by 3 bases, with 12 bases between. The DNA for the CDR3 is TGCAGCGTTGAAGTAGGGCAAATGGACACTGAAGCTTTCTTT. Its protein is CSVEVGQMDTEAFF.

Concerning this clonotype itself: Relative to the germline gene, one junction end is altered; a read error may explain this. The chain joins TRBV10-3 to TRBJ2-4, with 9 bases matching TRBD1. The J call may be faulty, since TRBJ2-7 better matches the DNA end. The CDR3 has 13 residues. Germline V CDR1 and CDR2: ENHRY, SYGVKD. Here the CDR3 DNA reads TGTGCCGTCAGGGACAGGGATGGAGGCGAGCAGTACTTC. Its protein product is CAVRDRDGGEQYF.

This clonotype was counted a few times. V and J are TRBV5-1 and TRBJ2-7, with TRBD2 as a possible D gene (5 bases). V lost 4 bases and J 5 bases, leaving 22 bases between the germline ends. CDR3 length: 16 residues. Germline lookup yields CDR1 SGHRS and CDR2 YFSETQ. The CDR3 loop is CASSPPGISGINEQYF. CDR3 sequence (DNA): TGCGCCAGCAGCCCCCCCGGGATCAGTGGCATAAACGAGCAGTACTTC.

The chain uses TRBV6-2 or TRBV6-3 and TRBJ2-7, with 8 bases lining up with TRBD1. The CDR3 runs to 21 residues. Germline V gene sequence: CDR1 MNHEY, CDR2 SVGEGT. With 2 bases clipped from V and 2 bases from J, the junction kept 23 bases outside the gene matches. The CDR3 loop is CASSYGAAGGERETRAYEQYF. CDR3 sequence (DNA): TGTGCCAGCAGTTACGGGGCGGCAGGGGGCGAAAGGGAAACCCGGGCCTACGAGCAGTACTTC.

This chain uses TRBV6-1 with TRBJ1-2; possibly TRBD1 for D (6 bases). CDR1 is MNHNS and CDR2 is SASEGT in the germline V gene. The CDR3 is made up of 16 amino acids. Trimming cost V 8 bases and J 1 base, with 20 bases left between them. The CDR3 coding sequence is TGTGCCAGCCAGACCTCGGACAGTCTAATTAACTATGGCTACACCTTC. It yields the protein CASQTSDSLINYGYTF.

With respect to this clonotype: A much larger clone lies a single base off, so this may be a read error. The chain links TRBV10-3 to TRBJ2-3, with a tentative D call TRBD1 (6 bases). The CDR3 loop spans 15 amino acids. V dropped 2 bases and J dropped 5 bases, with 14 bases sitting between them. CDR1 ENHRY and CDR2 SYGVKD come from the germline V gene. The CDR3 region has the DNA TGTGCCATCAGTGAGGCAGGGGCTATTGGAGATACGCAGTATTTT. Residues: CAISEAGAIGDTQYF.

This clonotype was found a few times. The chain is built from TRBV18 and TRBJ2-7; TRBD2 might be the D (6 bases). V lost 4 bases, J lost 3 bases, and 10 bases lay in between. Germline loops: CDR1 KGHSH, CDR2 LQKENI. This CDR3 has 13 residues. CDR3 amino acids: CASSRGAYYEQYF. The CDR3 DNA is TGTGCCAGCTCACGCGGGGCTTACTACGAGCAGTACTTC.

As DNA, the CDR3 is TGCGCCAGCAGCCTATACAGGGATGCGGGCTACACCTTC. Translating gives CASSLYRDAGYTF. V usage is TRBV10-1 and J usage is TRBJ1-2, with a weak D call TRBD1 (6 bases). CDR3 size: 13 residues. From germline, CDR1 is WNHNN and CDR2 SYGVQD (reference sequence). The V end was cut by 6 bases, the J end by 8 bases, with 16 bases between.

This clonotype has ten or more counts. The V call is TRBV5-1, the J call TRBJ2-7; possible D gene TRBD1, 6 bases. CDR1 and CDR2 from the germline V gene are SGHRS and YFSETQ. The CDR3 loop spans 14 amino acids. V was pared by 2 bases and J by 3 bases, with 12 bases between. CDR3 residues: CASSLGTQVYEQYF. CDR3 DNA sequence: TGCGCCAGCAGCTTAGGGACACAGGTCTACGAGCAGTACTTC.

Only a few counts were recorded for this clonotype. The genes are TRBV20-1 and TRBJ2-3; the D gene could be TRBD1 or TRBD2 (7 bases each). The CDR3 extends over 14 amino acids. Germline V gene data show CDR1 as DFQATT and CDR2 as SNEGSKA (reference sequence). V gave up 6 bases and J gave up 4 bases, with 17 bases separating them. In DNA form, the CDR3 reads TGCAGTGCCTCCGACAGGGCGGGGGCAGATACGCAGTATTTT. Translating gives CSASDRAGADTQYF.

V usage is TRBV3-1 and J usage is TRBJ2-2, with D perhaps matching TRBD2 (5 bases). Trimming removed 8 bases at V and 3 bases at J, with 13 bases between. The CDR3 runs to 14 residues. CDR1 LGHDT and CDR2 YNNKEL come from the germline V gene (reference sequence). CDR3: CASASRADTGELFF. The DNA for the CDR3 is TGTGCCAGCGCATCGAGGGCGGACACCGGGGAGCTGTTTTTT.